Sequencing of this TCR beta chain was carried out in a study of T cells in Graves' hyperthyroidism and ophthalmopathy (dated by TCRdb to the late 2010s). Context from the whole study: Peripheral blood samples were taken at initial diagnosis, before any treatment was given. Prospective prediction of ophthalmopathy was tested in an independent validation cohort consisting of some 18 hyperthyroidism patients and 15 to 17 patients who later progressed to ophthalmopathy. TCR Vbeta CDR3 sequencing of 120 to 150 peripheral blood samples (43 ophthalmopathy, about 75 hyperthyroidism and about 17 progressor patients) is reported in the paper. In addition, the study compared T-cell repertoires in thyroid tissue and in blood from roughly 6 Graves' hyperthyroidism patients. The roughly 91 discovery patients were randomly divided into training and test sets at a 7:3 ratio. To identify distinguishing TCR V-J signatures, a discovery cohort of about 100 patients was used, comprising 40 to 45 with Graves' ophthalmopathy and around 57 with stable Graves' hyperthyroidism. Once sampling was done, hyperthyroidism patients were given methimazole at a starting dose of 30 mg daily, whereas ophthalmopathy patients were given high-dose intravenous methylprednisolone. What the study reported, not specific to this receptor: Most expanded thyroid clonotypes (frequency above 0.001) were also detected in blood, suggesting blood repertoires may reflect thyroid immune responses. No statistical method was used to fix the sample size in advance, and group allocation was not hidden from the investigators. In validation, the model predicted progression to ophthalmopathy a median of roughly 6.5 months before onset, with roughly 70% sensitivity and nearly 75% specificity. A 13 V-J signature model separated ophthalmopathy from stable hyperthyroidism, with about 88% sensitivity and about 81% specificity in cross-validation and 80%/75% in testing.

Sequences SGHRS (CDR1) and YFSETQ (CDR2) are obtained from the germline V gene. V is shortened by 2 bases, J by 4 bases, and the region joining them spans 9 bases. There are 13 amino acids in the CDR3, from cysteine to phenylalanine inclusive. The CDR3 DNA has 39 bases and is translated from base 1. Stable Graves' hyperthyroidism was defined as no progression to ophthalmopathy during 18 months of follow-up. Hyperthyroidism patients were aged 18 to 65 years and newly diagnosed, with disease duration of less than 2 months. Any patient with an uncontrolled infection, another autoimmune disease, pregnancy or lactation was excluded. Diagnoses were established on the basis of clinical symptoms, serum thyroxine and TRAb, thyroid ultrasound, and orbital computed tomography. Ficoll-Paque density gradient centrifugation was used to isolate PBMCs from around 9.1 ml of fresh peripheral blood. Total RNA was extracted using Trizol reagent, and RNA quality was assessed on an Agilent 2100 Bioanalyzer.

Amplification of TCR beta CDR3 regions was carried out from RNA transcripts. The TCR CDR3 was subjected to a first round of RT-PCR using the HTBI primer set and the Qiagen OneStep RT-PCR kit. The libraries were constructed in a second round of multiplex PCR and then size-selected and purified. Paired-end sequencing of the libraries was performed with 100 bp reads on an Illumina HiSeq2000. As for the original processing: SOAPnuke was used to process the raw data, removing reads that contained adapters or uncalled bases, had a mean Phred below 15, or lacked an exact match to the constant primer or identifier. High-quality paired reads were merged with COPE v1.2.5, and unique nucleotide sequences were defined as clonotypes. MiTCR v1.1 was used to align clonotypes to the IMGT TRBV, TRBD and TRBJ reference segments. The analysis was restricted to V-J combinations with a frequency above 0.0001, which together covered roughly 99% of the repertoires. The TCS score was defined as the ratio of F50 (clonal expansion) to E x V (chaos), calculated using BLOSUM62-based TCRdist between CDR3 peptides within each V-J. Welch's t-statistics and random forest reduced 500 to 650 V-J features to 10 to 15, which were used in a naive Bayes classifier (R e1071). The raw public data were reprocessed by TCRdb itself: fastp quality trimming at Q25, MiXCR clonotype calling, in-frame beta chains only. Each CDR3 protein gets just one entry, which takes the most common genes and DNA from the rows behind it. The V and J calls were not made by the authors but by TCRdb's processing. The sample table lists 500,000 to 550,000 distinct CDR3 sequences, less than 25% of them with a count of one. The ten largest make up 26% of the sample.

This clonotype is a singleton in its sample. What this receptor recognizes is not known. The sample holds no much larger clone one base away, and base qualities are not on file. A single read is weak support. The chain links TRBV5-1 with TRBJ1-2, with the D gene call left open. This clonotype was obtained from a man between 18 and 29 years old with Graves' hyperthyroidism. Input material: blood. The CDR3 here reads CASSFQVIYGYTF. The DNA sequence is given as TGCGCCAGCAGCTTTCAGGTCATCTATGGCTACACCTTC.